The clone carrying this T cell receptor beta chain was found a few times. As yet, its antigen is unknown. These data originate in a study of vaccination effects on CD4 cells after COVID-19. The data were produced by immunoSEQ multiplex PCR, yet TCRdb's version contains in-frame clones alone and is incomplete. Of about 79,000 clones listed, roughly four fifths are singletons. ViraFEST expansion of antigen-specific CD4+ T cells with viral peptide pools preceded sequencing. Once cultured for approximately ten days, the cells underwent separation to obtain CD4+ T cells. Both day 3 and day 7 saw half the medium replaced with IL-2 medium. Study-wide points: Whether induced by infection or by vaccine, clones showed marked clonal contraction late after vaccination.

There are 13 residues in the CDR3. V lost 4 bases and J lost 4, with 13 bases in between. In germline, CDR1 is SQVTM, CDR2 ANQGSEA. The receptor's source is a human donor who received a COVID-19 vaccine. The sequenced sample was CD4+ T cells from PBMCs cultured with HCoV-229E spike peptides, obtained before COVID-19 vaccination. The rearrangement links TRBV29-1 to TRBJ1-2, with D perhaps matching TRBD1 (5 bases). CDR3 loop: CSVGAGRGYGYTF. As DNA, the CDR3 is TGCAGCGTTGGAGCAGGGAGAGGCTATGGCTACACCTTC.